These 19 T cell receptor beta chains were sequenced from one sample in a study of cytomegalovirus exposure and HLA in healthy donors listed by TCRdb under 2017. Library preparation employed the immunoSEQ multiplex PCR assay. A mixture of 60 forward primers for TCR Vbeta segments and 13 reverse primers for TCR Jbeta segments was used in the multiplex PCR. TCRdb's version of the immuneACCESS table is confined to in-frame rearrangements and falls short of the full clone set. An unresolved V gene accounts for under half of the shortfall where checked; the remainder is of unknown origin. Here the sample has about 130,000 clones; approximately 80% occur a single time. Together, the top ten hold 2.2% of the sample. The sample comprised PBMCs. Source of these receptors: a man aged 25 to 40 in good health and CMV-seronegative.

The chain is built from TRBV5-1 and TRBJ2-7, with 11 nucleotides matching TRBD1. Germline loops: CDR1 SGHRS, CDR2 YFSETQ. After removal of 3 bases from V and 6 bases from J, the junction contained 5 bases not matched to a gene. This CDR3 spans 14 amino acids. This CDR3 is CASSSGQGAGEQYF. DNA for the CDR3: TGCGCCAGCAGCTCAGGACAGGGGGCGGGCGAGCAGTACTTC.

This clone has a handful of counts. CDR3 sequence: CASSELANYEQYF. The CDR3 DNA reads TGTGCCAGCAGTGAACTAGCTAACTACGAGCAGTACTTC. The rearrangement links TRBV6-1 to TRBJ2-7; the D gene is possibly TRBD2 (5 bases). CDR1 and CDR2 from the germline V gene are MNHNS and SASEGT. This CDR3 region has 13 residues. V dropped 2 bases and J dropped 3 bases, with 8 bases sitting between them.

This clone was observed a handful of times. The chain uses TRBV13 and TRBJ2-3, with TRBD2 matching over 8 bases. The V and J ends lost 5 bases and 5 bases, in that order; junction bases with no gene match: 15. Germline values: CDR1 PRHDT, CDR2 FYEKMQ (reference sequence). The CDR3 loop spans 17 amino acids. The CDR3 here is CASSPASGGRAGDTQYF. The DNA of the CDR3 is TGTGCCAGCAGCCCCGCCTCGGGAGGGAGGGCCGGAGATACGCAGTATTTT.

At least ten counts were recorded for this clone. V usage is TRBV6-5 and J usage is TRBJ1-2, with TRBD1 matching over 11 bases. V shed 2 bases, J shed 4 bases, and the junction held 6 bases outside the gene matches. The CDR3 contains 16 residues. Germline V CDR1 and CDR2: MNHEY, SVGAGI. The CDR3 region is CASSYLRTGGGYGYTF. DNA of the CDR3: TGTGCCAGCAGTTACCTCCGGACAGGGGGCGGCTATGGCTACACCTTC.

This clone was detected once. This chain links TRBV27 with TRBJ2-7; D might be TRBD2 (5 bases). V dropped 7 bases and J dropped 0 bases, with 10 bases sitting between them. This CDR3 is built from 13 residues. CDR1 and CDR2 from the germline V gene are MNHEY and SMNVEV (reference sequence). The CDR3 sequence: CASMAGNSYEQYF. CDR3 in DNA: TGTGCCAGCATGGCGGGCAACTCCTACGAGCAGTACTTC.

This clone was detected only a few times. V gene TRBV6-1 combines with J gene TRBJ2-7; 11 bases agree with TRBD2. CDR3 length: 17 residues. The V segment lost 2 bases and the J segment 1 base; nucleotides outside the gene matches: 7. CDR1 and CDR2 (germline): MNHNS, SASEGT. In nucleotides, the CDR3 is TGTGCCAGCAGTGAAATTTTTAGCGGGAGGGGGTCCTACGAGCAGTACTTC. Translated: CASSEIFSGRGSYEQYF.

The chain employs TRBV6-1 and TRBJ2-7; D is undetermined. Trimming removed 8 bases at V and 7 bases at J, with 15 bases between. Germline V gene lookup returns CDR1 MNHNS and CDR2 SASEGT. The CDR3 is 12 amino acids. The chain's CDR3 is CASLGLVGEQYF. Here the CDR3 DNA reads TGTGCCAGCCTAGGTTTGGTGGGTGAGCAGTACTTC.

The chain employs TRBV6-1 and TRBJ2-2, with D possibly TRBD1 on 5 matching bases. The CDR3 spans 15 residues. Germline V gives CDR1 MNHNS, CDR2 SASEGT. Trimming pared 3 bases from V and 4 bases from J, leaving 12 bases between. As DNA, the CDR3 is TGTGCCAGCAGTGAGCCAGGGAAGGTCACCGGGGAGCTGTTTTTT. This encodes CASSEPGKVTGELFF.

This clone was observed once. This rearrangement joins TRBV30 to TRBJ2-7; 7 bases are shared with TRBD2. This CDR3 region has 12 residues. The germline V gene has CDR1 GTSNPN and CDR2 SVGIG (reference sequence). The CDR3 reads CALSRGDYEQYF. DNA of the CDR3: TGTGCTCTATCCCGGGGGGACTACGAGCAGTACTTC.

This chain joins TRBV11-2 and TRBJ1-2; D is uncertain. The CDR3 covers 13 residues. Looked up from germline, CDR1 is SGHAT and CDR2 is FQNNGV. V lost 5 bases, J lost 4 bases, and 11 bases lay in between. CDR3 nucleotide sequence: TGTGCCAGCAGCCCCGGAGGAGCCTATGGCTACACCTTC. Amino acid sequence: CASSPGGAYGYTF.

The chain recombines TRBV4-1 with TRBJ2-3, with D possibly matching TRBD2 (5 bases). Trimming took 2 bases from V and 0 from J, leaving 9 bases between them. The CDR3 is made up of 15 amino acids. Germline CDR1 is MGHRA and CDR2 is YSYEKL. The CDR3 sequence: CASSQTTGSTDTQYF. The CDR3 DNA reads TGCGCCAGCAGCCAAACGACGGGAAGCACAGATACGCAGTATTTT.

This sequence joins TRBV27 and TRBJ2-1; 7 nucleotides agree with TRBD1. V shed 5 bases and J 10 bases; nucleotides not matched to a gene: 11. Looked up from germline, CDR1 is MNHEY and CDR2 is SMNVEV (reference sequence). The CDR3 loop spans 14 amino acids. The CDR3 loop reads CASSTGVDGWEQFF. DNA for the CDR3: TGTGCCAGCAGTACAGGGGTGGATGGTTGGGAGCAGTTCTTC.

A single count supports this clone. The chain is built from TRBV7-9 and TRBJ2-7; 8 nucleotides agree with TRBD2. Trimming removed 0 bases from V and 5 bases from J; junction bases left unmatched: 0. The CDR3 is 13 amino acids. Germline CDR1 is SEHNR and CDR2 is FQNEAQ (reference sequence). The CDR3 DNA follows: TGTGCCAGCAGCTTAGCGCGGGAGGACGAGCAGTACTTC. Its protein product is CASSLAREDEQYF.

This clone occurred a few times. The chain uses TRBV29-1 and TRBJ2-5, with 7 bases aligning to TRBD2. From germline, CDR1 is SQVTM and CDR2 ANQGSEA. V shed 7 bases and J 1 base; nucleotides not matched to a gene: 12. The CDR3 is made up of 15 amino acids. The CDR3: CSAGSSGAFQETQYF. The CDR3 coding sequence is TGCAGCGCGGGGTCGAGCGGGGCATTCCAAGAGACCCAGTACTTC.

The chain carries TRBV27 and TRBJ2-2; D unclear. From germline, CDR1 is MNHEY and CDR2 SMNVEV (reference sequence). This CDR3 has 11 residues. V gave up 4 bases and J gave up 7 bases, with 4 bases separating them. CDR3 sequence (DNA): TGTGCCAGCAGTTACGGCGGGGAGCTGTTTTTT. The encoded protein is CASSYGGELFF.

The rearrangement joins TRBV5-1 to TRBJ2-7, with D tentatively TRBD2 (6 bases). Germline CDR1 reads SGHRS; CDR2 reads YFSETQ. The CDR3 contains 13 residues. Trimming left V 0 bases short and J 4 bases short, with 8 bases between. The CDR3 nucleotides are TGCGCCAGCAGCTTGGCGGGAGAGTACGAGCAGTACTTC. It encodes CASSLAGEYEQYF.

V and J are TRBV15 and TRBJ2-5; 7 bases match TRBD2. The J call may be incorrect, as the DNA end agrees better with TRBJ2-7. Germline CDR1 reads LNHNV; CDR2 reads YYDKDF (reference sequence). This CDR3 is built from 15 residues. The CDR3 protein is CATSRDIGGSYEQYF. The CDR3 DNA is TGTGCCACCAGCAGAGATATAGGCGGGAGCTACGAGCAGTACTTC.

The chain carries TRBV28 and TRBJ1-2; D may be TRBD1 (5 bases). The V end was cut by 3 bases, the J end by 5 bases, with 7 bases between. Germline V gene lookup returns CDR1 MDHEN and CDR2 SYDVKM. This CDR3 is 12 amino acids long. CDR3 DNA sequence: TGTGCCAGCAGTTTGGGGGGGTATGGCTACACCTTC. Its translation is CASSLGGYGYTF.

This clone was counted a few times. The chain links TRBV10-3 to TRBJ2-3; 8 nucleotides agree with TRBD1. With V trimmed by 6 bases and J by 4 bases, 6 bases remained unmatched. CDR3 length: 14 amino acids. Germline CDR1 and CDR2: ENHRY and SYGVKD. CDR3: CAIRATGDPDTQYF. DNA of the CDR3: TGTGCCATCAGGGCGACAGGGGATCCAGATACGCAGTATTTT.